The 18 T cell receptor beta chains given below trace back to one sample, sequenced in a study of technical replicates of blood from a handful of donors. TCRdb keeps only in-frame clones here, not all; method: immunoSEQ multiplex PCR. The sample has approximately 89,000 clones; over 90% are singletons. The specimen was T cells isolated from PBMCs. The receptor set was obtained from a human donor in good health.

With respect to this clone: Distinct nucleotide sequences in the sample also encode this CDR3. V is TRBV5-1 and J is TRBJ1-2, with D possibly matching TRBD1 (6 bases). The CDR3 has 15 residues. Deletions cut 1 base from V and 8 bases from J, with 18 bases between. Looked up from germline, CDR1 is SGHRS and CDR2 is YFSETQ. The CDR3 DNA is TGCGCCAGCAGCTTGACGGGGGGCGCGGTGGACGGCTACACCTTC. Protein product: CASSLTGGAVDGYTF.

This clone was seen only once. The CDR3 DNA reads as TGTGCCAGCAGTTTGCTAGCAGCCAATGAGCAGTTCTTC. Its protein is CASSLLAANEQFF. The chain has TRBV27 and TRBJ2-1; perhaps TRBD2 as D (5 bases). The germline gives CDR1 MNHEY, CDR2 SMNVEV (reference sequence). The CDR3 extends over 13 amino acids. The V gene lost 3 bases and the J gene lost 6 bases, with 9 bases spanning the gap.

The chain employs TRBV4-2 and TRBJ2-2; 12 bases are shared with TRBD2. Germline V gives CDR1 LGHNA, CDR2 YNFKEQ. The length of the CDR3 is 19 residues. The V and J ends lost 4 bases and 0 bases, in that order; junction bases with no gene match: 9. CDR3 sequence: CASSPWTSGEFANTGELFF. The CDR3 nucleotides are TGTGCCAGCAGCCCATGGACTAGCGGGGAATTCGCGAACACCGGGGAGCTGTTTTTT.

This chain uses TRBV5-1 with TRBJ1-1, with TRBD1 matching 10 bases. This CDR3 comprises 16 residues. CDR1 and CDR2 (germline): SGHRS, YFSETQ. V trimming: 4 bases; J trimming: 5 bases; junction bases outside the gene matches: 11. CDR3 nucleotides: TGCGCCAGCAGCGAGATGACAGGGGGCTTGAGTACTGAAGCTTTCTTT. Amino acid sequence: CASSEMTGGLSTEAFF. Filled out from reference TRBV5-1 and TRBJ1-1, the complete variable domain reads KAGVTQTPRYLIKTRGQQVTLSCSPISGHRSVSWYQQTPGQGLQFLFEYFSETQRNKGNFPGRFSGRQFSNSRSEMNVSTLELGDSALYLCASSEMTGGLSTEAFFGQGTRLTVV.

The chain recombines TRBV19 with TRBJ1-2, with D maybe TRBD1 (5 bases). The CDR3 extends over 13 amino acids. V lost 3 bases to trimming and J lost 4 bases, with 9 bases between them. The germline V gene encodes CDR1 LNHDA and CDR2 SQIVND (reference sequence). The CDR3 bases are TGTGCCAGTAGTATCGGGGGAGGCTATGGCTACACCTTC. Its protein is CASSIGGGYGYTF.

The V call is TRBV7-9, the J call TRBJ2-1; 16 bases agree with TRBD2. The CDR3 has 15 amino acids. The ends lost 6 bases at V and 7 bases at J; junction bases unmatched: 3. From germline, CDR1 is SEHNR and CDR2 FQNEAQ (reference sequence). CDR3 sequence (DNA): TGTGCCAGCAGAGCGGGACTAGCGGGAGGGAATGAGCAGTTCTTC. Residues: CASRAGLAGGNEQFF.

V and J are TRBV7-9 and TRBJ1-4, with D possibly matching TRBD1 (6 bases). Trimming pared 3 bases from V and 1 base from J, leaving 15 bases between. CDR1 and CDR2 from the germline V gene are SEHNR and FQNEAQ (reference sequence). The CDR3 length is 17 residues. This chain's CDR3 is CASSFGGASETNEKLFF. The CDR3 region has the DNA TGTGCCAGCAGCTTTGGGGGGGCGTCCGAAACTAATGAAAAACTGTTTTTT.

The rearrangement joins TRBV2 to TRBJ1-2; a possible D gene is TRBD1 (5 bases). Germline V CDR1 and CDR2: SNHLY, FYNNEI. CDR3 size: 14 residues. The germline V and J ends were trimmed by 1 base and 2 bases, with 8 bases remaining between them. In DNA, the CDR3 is TGTGCCAGCAGTGAAGTGGGGGGAAACTATGGCTACACCTTC. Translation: CASSEVGGNYGYTF.

CDR3 residues: CASSPEGLWNEQFF. DNA for the CDR3: TGTGCCAGCAGTCCCGAGGGACTATGGAATGAGCAGTTCTTC. The rearrangement links TRBV27 to TRBJ2-1; 7 bases fit TRBD2. Per germline, CDR1 MNHEY and CDR2 SMNVEV (reference sequence). CDR3 length: 14 amino acids. V gave up 5 bases and J gave up 7 bases; unmatched junction bases: 8.

This chain's CDR3 is CASSIQGNTEAFF. Here the CDR3 DNA reads TGTGCCAGCAGCATACAGGGGAACACTGAAGCTTTCTTT. This sequence joins TRBV7-3 and TRBJ1-1; D may be TRBD1 (6 bases). V lost 5 bases and J 1 base, leaving 8 bases between the germline ends. The CDR3 spans 13 residues. The germline CDR1 and CDR2 sequences are SGHTA and FQGTGA.

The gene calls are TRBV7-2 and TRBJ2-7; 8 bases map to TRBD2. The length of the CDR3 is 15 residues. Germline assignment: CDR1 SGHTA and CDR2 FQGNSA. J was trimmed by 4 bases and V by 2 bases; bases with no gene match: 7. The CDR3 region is CASSLMTGGPYEQYF. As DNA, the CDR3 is TGTGCCAGCAGCTTAATGACGGGAGGGCCGTACGAGCAGTACTTC.

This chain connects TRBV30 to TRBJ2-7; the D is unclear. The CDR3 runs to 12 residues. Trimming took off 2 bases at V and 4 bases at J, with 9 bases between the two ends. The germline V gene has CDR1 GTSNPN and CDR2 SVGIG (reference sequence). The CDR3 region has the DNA TGTGCCTGGAGTCAGGTTTATTACGAGCAGTACTTC. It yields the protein CAWSQVYYEQYF.

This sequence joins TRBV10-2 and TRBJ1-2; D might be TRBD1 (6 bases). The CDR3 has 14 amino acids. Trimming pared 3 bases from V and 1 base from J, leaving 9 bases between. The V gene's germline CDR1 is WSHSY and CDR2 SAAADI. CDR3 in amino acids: CASSDPDSNYGYTF. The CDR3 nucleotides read TGCGCCAGCAGTGACCCGGACAGTAACTATGGCTACACCTTC.

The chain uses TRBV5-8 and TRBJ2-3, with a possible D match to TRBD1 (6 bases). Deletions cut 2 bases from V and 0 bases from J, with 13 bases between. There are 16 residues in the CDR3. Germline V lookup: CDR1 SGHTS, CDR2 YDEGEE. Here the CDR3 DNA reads TGTGCCAGCAGCTTACAGGGAACCTCTAGCACAGATACGCAGTATTTT. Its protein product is CASSLQGTSSTDTQYF.

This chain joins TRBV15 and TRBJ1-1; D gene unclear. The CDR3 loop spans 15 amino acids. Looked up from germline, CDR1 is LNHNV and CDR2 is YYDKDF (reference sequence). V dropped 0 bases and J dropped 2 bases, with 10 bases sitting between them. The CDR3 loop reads CATSREDRLNTEAFF. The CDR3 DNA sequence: TGTGCCACCAGCAGAGAAGATCGACTCAACACTGAAGCTTTCTTT. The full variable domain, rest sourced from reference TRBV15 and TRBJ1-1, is DAMVIQNPRYQVTQFGKPVTLSCSQTLNHNVMYWYQQKSSQAPKLLFHYYDKDFNNEADTPDNFQSRRPNTSFCFLDIRSPGLGDTAMYLCATSREDRLNTEAFFGQGTRLTVV.

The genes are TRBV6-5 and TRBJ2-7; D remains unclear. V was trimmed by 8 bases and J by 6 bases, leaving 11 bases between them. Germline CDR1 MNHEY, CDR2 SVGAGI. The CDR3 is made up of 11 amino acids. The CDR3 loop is CASRLLGEQYF. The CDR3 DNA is TGTGCCAGCCGTCTACTTGGCGAGCAGTACTTC.

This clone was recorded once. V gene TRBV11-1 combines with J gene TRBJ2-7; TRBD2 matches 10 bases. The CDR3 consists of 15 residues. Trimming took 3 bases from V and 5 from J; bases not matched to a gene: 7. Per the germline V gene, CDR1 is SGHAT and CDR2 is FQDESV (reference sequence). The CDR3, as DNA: TGTGCCAGCAGCTTTTCTAGCGGGGGCGGGCACGAGCAGTACTTC. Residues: CASSFSSGGGHEQYF.

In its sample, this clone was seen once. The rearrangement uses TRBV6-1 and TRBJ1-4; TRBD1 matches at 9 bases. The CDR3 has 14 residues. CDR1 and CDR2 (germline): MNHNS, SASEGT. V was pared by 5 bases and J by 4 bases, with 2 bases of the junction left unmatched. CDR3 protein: CASSRTGDNEKLFF. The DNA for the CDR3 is TGTGCCAGCAGTCGGACAGGGGATAATGAAAAACTGTTTTTT.